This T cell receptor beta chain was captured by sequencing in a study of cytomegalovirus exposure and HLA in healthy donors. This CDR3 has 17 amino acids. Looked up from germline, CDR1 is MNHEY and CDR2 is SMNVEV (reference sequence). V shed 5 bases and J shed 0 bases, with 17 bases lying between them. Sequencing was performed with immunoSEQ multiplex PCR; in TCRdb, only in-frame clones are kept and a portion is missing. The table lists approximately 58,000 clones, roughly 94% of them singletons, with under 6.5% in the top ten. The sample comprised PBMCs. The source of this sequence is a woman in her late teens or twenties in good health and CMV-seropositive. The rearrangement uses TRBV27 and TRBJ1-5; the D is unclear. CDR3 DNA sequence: TGTGCCAGCAGTCCCCTGGTCGCGGGAAATAGCAATCAGCCCCAGCATTTT. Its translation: CASSPLVAGNSNQPQHF.